Listed here are 18 T cell receptor beta chains from one sample, sequenced in a study of PD-1 blockade in classical Hodgkin lymphoma. Libraries were prepared by immunoSEQ multiplex PCR; TCRdb keeps only in-frame clonotypes and omits some of them. The sample records 35,000 to 45,000 clones, roughly 70% being singletons. All patients relapsed after autologous stem cell transplantation, and brentuximab vedotin exposure varied. The sequencing here drew on peripheral blood mononuclear cells (PBMCs), taken before the second cycle of nivolumab. All receptors derive from a human donor with classical Hodgkin lymphoma.

The chain couples TRBV6-5 to TRBJ1-5; D unclear. Germline CDR1 MNHEY, CDR2 SVGAGI. This CDR3 has 13 residues. Trimming shortened V by 2 bases and J by 11 bases, and 13 bases separated the two germline ends. In DNA, the CDR3 is TGTGCCAGCAGTTACAGTTCGGCTGGGTCCCAGCATTTT. Protein product: CASSYSSAGSQHF.

V gene TRBV9 combines with J gene TRBJ2-3; D possibly corresponds to TRBD2 (6 bases). V was cut by 0 bases and J by 4 bases, with 6 bases left in between. This CDR3 contains 13 residues. Germline CDR1 is SGDLS and CDR2 is YYNGEE. CDR3 sequence: CASSVGRADTQYF. CDR3 nucleotide sequence: TGTGCCAGCAGCGTAGGGAGGGCAGATACGCAGTATTTT.

The V gene is TRBV7-9, the J gene TRBJ2-7; TRBD1 or TRBD2 may be the D gene (5 bases each). This CDR3 is 13 amino acids long. V was cut by 6 bases and J by 1 base, with 10 bases left in between. CDR1 SEHNR and CDR2 FQNEAQ come from the germline V gene (reference sequence). CDR3 loop: CASRPGLSYEQYF. In DNA, the CDR3 is TGTGCCAGCAGGCCGGGGCTGTCCTACGAGCAGTACTTC. The complete variable domain, with remaining parts taken from reference TRBV7-9 and TRBJ2-7, reads DTGVSQNPRHKITKRGQNVTFRCDPISEHNRLYWYRQTLGQGPEFLTYFQNEAQLEKSRLLSDRFSAERPKGSFSTLEIQRTEQGDSAMYLCASRPGLSYEQYFGPGTRLTVT.

This chain joins TRBV28 and TRBJ2-1; 9 bases agree with TRBD2. V trimming: 1 base; J trimming: 6 bases; junction bases outside the gene matches: 16. The CDR3 runs to 19 residues. Germline CDR1 MDHEN, CDR2 SYDVKM. The CDR3, as DNA: TGTGCCAGCAGTTTATTGGGGAGCGGCGCGGGGGGGCAGCTCAATGAGCAGTTCTTC. The encoded protein is CASSLLGSGAGGQLNEQFF.

In its sample, this clone was seen many times. The rearrangement links TRBV30 to TRBJ2-1, with unresolved D. The CDR3 loop spans 13 amino acids. The germline gives CDR1 GTSNPN, CDR2 SVGIG (reference sequence). V was pared by 4 bases and J by 4 bases, with 11 bases between. In DNA, the CDR3 is TGTGCCTGGACGCTTGCGCGGTACAATGAGCAGTTCTTC. Its translation is CAWTLARYNEQFF.

This rearrangement joins TRBV27 to TRBJ2-7; 12 bases match TRBD2. V was clipped by 0 bases and J by 2 bases; unmatched bases: 2. Germline V CDR1 and CDR2: MNHEY, SMNVEV (reference sequence). This CDR3 contains 16 residues. The CDR3 DNA reads TGTGCCAGCAGTTTATCGCTAGCGGGAGGGACCTACGAGCAGTACTTC. Protein: CASSLSLAGGTYEQYF.

The chain links TRBV7-9 to TRBJ2-2; D is uncertain. Germline assignment: CDR1 SEHNR and CDR2 FQNEAQ (reference sequence). Trimming cost V 2 bases and J 4 bases, with 11 bases left between them. The CDR3 extends over 15 amino acids. The CDR3 spells CASSLLAGGTGELFF. CDR3 nucleotides: TGTGCCAGCAGCTTATTGGCAGGCGGCACCGGGGAGCTGTTTTTT.

In its sample, this clone ranks as medium-sized. The gene calls are TRBV4-1 and TRBJ2-1, with no clear D. Per the germline V gene, CDR1 is MGHRA and CDR2 is YSYEKL. This CDR3 comprises 14 residues. V lost 5 bases, J lost 4 bases, and 12 bases lay in between. CDR3 protein: CASSLALLYNEQFF. CDR3 DNA: TGCGCCAGCAGCTTAGCTCTACTATACAATGAGCAGTTCTTC.

The J gene is TRBJ1-1, the V gene TRBV6-6, with unresolved D. This CDR3 is built from 14 residues. Germline-derived CDR1 and CDR2 are MNHNY and SVGAGI (reference sequence). Trimming took 0 bases from V and 4 from J, leaving 9 bases between them. CDR3: CASSYSGIGTEAFF. CDR3 coding DNA: TGTGCCAGCAGTTACTCGGGAATTGGCACTGAAGCTTTCTTT.

This clone was observed once. This chain joins TRBV14 and TRBJ2-7, with 8 bases fitting TRBD2. Germline lookup yields CDR1 SGHDN and CDR2 FVKESK. V was pared by 5 bases and J by 0 bases, with 3 bases of the junction left unmatched. This CDR3 is 14 amino acids long. The CDR3 region is CASSGSGASYEQYF. CDR3 sequence (DNA): TGTGCCAGCAGCGGTAGCGGGGCCTCCTACGAGCAGTACTTC.

The chain carries TRBV4-2 and TRBJ2-3; 13 bases align to TRBD2. The CDR3 extends over 18 amino acids. Germline CDR1 reads LGHNA; CDR2 reads YNFKEQ. J lost 3 bases, V lost 4 bases, and 10 bases had no gene match. The CDR3 loop is CASSLRLAGGSATDTQYF. CDR3 coding DNA: TGTGCCAGCAGCCTCCGACTAGCGGGGGGTTCGGCAACAGATACGCAGTATTTT.

This chain links TRBV9 with TRBJ2-1, with a weak D call TRBD2 (5 bases). Germline-derived CDR1 and CDR2 are SGDLS and YYNGEE. CDR3 length: 15 residues. Trimming removed 0 bases from V and 5 bases from J, with 12 bases in between. The CDR3 region has the DNA TGTGCCAGCAGCGTAGCAGGAAGGGAGAACAATGAGCAGTTCTTC. Translating gives CASSVAGRENNEQFF.

This rearrangement joins TRBV27 to TRBJ1-3, with D tentatively TRBD1 (5 bases). Germline-derived CDR1 and CDR2 are MNHEY and SMNVEV (reference sequence). With 2 bases removed from V and 8 bases from J, the gap between germline ends came to 16 bases. The CDR3 spans 15 residues. CDR3 DNA: TGTGCCAGCAGTTTAAAGATGGCAGGGCTAGACACCATATATTTT. This codes for CASSLKMAGLDTIYF.

The chain joins TRBV7-8 to TRBJ2-3, with D possibly matching TRBD1 (5 bases). V gave up 2 bases and J gave up 6 bases, with 9 bases separating them. CDR3 length: 13 amino acids. Germline CDR1 SGHVS, CDR2 FQNEAQ. CDR3 in amino acids: CASSLPGADTQYF. The CDR3 DNA is TGTGCCAGCAGCTTACCTGGGGCGGATACGCAGTATTTT.

The rearrangement uses TRBV19 and TRBJ2-1; TRBD2 agrees at 11 bases. Germline V gene lookup returns CDR1 LNHDA and CDR2 SQIVND (reference sequence). The CDR3 sequence is 14 residues long. The trim removed 4 bases at V and 9 bases at J, leaving 5 bases unmatched. CDR3 region: CASSNVAGGAEQFF. The CDR3, as DNA: TGTGCCAGTAGTAATGTAGCGGGAGGGGCTGAGCAGTTCTTC.

The rearrangement links TRBV7-9 to TRBJ1-2, with D possibly matching TRBD1 (6 bases). V was shortened by 4 bases and J by 3 bases, with 12 bases between the two germline ends. Germline lookup yields CDR1 SEHNR and CDR2 FQNEAQ (reference sequence). CDR3 size: 14 residues. CDR3 coding DNA: TGTGCCAGCAGCTCCGGACAGACTGACTATGGCTACACCTTC. Translated, it gives CASSSGQTDYGYTF. Combining the CDR3 with reference TRBV7-9 and TRBJ1-2 gives the whole variable domain DTGVSQNPRHKITKRGQNVTFRCDPISEHNRLYWYRQTLGQGPEFLTYFQNEAQLEKSRLLSDRFSAERPKGSFSTLEIQRTEQGDSAMYLCASSSGQTDYGYTFGSGTRLTVV.

This clone is a singleton in its sample. This chain uses TRBV29-1 with TRBJ1-1, with D possibly TRBD1 on 5 matching bases. Trimming removed 5 bases from V and 3 bases from J, with 10 bases in between. The CDR3 runs 12 residues. Germline CDR1 SQVTM, CDR2 ANQGSEA. This CDR3 is CSVKRGDTEAFF. The CDR3 coding sequence is TGCAGCGTTAAAAGAGGGGACACTGAAGCTTTCTTT.

This chain joins TRBV10-3 and TRBJ2-2, with D unresolved. Germline assignment: CDR1 ENHRY and CDR2 SYGVKD. This CDR3 spans 16 amino acids. With 0 bases removed from V and 5 bases from J, the gap between germline ends came to 13 bases. CDR3 protein: CAISESAGGRTGELFF. For the CDR3, the DNA is TGTGCCATCAGTGAGTCGGCAGGTGGCAGAACCGGGGAGCTGTTTTTT.